This T cell receptor beta chain emerged from a study of shared clonotypes between healthy human individuals. Study-level results: Larger richness was generally estimated for naive than memory subsets.

This table comes from immunoSEQ multiplex PCR, and its TCRdb copy is limited to in-frame clones, with some not included. The data hold more than 550,000 clones, with 90% observed a single time. Germline V CDR1 and CDR2: MNHEY, SVGAGI. The V end was cut by 6 bases, the J end by 0 bases, with 12 bases between. This CDR3 contains 15 residues. About this clone: The antigen remains unidentified.

Sequences were obtained from memory CD8+ T cells from PBMCs. Noted subset: CD45RO+ cells pooled with CCR7-negative TemRA cells. This receptor was obtained from a man between 18 and 35 years old in good health. Some clones in this sample may be carry-over from other donors' samples. The rearrangement uses TRBV6-5 and TRBJ1-5; no firm D call. CDR3 amino acids: CASRPSSGSNQPQHF. In DNA form, the CDR3 reads TGTGCCAGCAGACCCTCTTCGGGTAGCAATCAGCCCCAGCATTTT.